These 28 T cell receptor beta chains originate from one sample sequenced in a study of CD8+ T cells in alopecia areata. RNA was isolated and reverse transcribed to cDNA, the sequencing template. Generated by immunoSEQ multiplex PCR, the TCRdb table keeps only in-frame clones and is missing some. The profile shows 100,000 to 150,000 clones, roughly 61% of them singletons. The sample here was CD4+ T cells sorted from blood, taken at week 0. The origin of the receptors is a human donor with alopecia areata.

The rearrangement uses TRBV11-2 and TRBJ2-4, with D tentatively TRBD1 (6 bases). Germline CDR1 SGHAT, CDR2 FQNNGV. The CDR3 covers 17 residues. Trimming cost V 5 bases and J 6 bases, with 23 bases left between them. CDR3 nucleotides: TGTGCCAGCAGCCCAAATCTACAGGGTTTCGGTTTAAACATTCAGTACTTC. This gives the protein CASSPNLQGFGLNIQYF. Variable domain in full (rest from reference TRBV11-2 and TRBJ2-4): EAGVAQSPRYKIIEKRQSVAFWCNPISGHATLYWYQQILGQGPKLLIQFQNNGVVDDSQLPKDRFSAERLKGVDSTLKIQPAKLEDSAVYLCASSPNLQGFGLNIQYFGAGTRLSVL.

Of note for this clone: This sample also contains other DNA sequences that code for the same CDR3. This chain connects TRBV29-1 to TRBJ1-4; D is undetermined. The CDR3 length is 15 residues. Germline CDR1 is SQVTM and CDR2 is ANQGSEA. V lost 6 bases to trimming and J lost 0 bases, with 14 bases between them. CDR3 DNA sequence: TGCAGCGTCATCCCCTCTCCAGCAACTAATGAAAAACTGTTTTTT. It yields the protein CSVIPSPATNEKLFF.

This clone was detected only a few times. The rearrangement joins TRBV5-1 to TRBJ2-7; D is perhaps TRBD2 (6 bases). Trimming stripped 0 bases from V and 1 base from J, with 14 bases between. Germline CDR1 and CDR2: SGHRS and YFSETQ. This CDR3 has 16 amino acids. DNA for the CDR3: TGCGCCAGCAGCTTGGTCTCGCGGGGAACGTCCTACGAGCAGTACTTC. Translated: CASSLVSRGTSYEQYF. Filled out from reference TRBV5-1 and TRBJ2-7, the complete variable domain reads KAGVTQTPRYLIKTRGQQVTLSCSPISGHRSVSWYQQTPGQGLQFLFEYFSETQRNKGNFPGRFSGRQFSNSRSEMNVSTLELGDSALYLCASSLVSRGTSYEQYFGPGTRLTVT.

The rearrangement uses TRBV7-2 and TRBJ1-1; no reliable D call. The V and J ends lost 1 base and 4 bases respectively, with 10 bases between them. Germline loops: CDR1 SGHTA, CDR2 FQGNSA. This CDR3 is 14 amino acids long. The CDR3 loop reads CASSLESVGTEAFF. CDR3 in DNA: TGTGCCAGCAGCTTAGAGTCCGTAGGCACTGAAGCTTTCTTT.

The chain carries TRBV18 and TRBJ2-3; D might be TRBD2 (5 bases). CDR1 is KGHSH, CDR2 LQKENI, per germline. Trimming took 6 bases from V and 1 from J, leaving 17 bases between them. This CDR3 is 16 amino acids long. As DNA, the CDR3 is TGTGCCAGCTCCCGCCGCGGGTTGAAGGGCACAGATACGCAGTATTTT. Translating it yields CASSRRGLKGTDTQYF.

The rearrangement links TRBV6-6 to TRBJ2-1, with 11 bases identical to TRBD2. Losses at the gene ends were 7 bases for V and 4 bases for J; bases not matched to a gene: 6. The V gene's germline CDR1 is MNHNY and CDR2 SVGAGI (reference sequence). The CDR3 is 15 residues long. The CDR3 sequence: CASTVAGGSYNEQFF. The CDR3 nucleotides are TGTGCCAGCACGGTAGCGGGAGGGTCATACAATGAGCAGTTCTTC.

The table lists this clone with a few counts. CDR3 residues: CASSQQQGVHGELFF. The CDR3 DNA reads TGCGCCAGCAGCCAACAACAGGGGGTACACGGGGAGCTGTTTTTT. The chain couples TRBV4-1 to TRBJ2-2; 8 bases are shared with TRBD1. Germline assignment: CDR1 MGHRA and CDR2 YSYEKL. J lost 7 bases, V lost 2 bases, and 6 bases had no gene match. The CDR3 has 15 amino acids.

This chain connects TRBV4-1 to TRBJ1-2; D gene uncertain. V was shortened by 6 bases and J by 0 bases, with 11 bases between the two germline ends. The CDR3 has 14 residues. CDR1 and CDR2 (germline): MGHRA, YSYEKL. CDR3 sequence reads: CASSLTGTNYGYTF. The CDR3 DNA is TGCGCCAGCAGTTTGACGGGGACTAACTATGGCTACACCTTC.

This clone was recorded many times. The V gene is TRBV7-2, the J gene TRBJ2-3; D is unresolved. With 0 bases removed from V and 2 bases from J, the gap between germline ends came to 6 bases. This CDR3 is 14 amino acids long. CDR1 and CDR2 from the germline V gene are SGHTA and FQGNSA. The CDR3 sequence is CASSLAAITDTQYF. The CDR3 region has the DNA TGTGCCAGCAGCTTAGCAGCTATCACAGATACGCAGTATTTT.

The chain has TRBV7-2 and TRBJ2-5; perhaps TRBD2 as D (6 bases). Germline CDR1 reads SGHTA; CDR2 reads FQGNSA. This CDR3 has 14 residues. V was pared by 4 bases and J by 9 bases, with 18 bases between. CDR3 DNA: TGTGCCAGCAGCTCCCGGACTATCTCGGGGTCCCAGTACTTC. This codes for CASSSRTISGSQYF.

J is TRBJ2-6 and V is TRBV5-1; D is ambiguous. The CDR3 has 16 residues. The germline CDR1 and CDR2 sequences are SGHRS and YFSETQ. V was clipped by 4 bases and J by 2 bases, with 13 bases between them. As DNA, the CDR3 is TGCGCCAGCAGCCTTCGATTGGGGACTGGGGCCAACGTCCTGACTTTC. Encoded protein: CASSLRLGTGANVLTF.

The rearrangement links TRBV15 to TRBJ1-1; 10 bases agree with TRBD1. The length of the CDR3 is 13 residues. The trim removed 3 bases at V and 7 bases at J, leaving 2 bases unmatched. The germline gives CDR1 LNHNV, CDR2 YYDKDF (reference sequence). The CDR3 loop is CATSSGQGGEAFF. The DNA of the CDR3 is TGTGCCACCAGCAGCGGACAGGGGGGTGAAGCTTTCTTT.

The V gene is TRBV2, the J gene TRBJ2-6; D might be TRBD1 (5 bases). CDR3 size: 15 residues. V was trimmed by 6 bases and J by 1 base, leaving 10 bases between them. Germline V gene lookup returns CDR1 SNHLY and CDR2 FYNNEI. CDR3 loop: CASRLQVSGANVLTF. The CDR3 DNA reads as TGTGCCAGCAGGCTACAGGTATCTGGGGCCAACGTCCTGACTTTC.

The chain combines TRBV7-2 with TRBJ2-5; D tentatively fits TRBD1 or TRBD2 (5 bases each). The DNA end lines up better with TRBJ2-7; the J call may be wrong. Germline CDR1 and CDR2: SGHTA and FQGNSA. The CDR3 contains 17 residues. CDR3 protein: CASSLGVPAGRAYEQYF. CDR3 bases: TGTGCCAGCAGCTTAGGGGTTCCCGCGGGCAGGGCCTACGAGCAGTACTTC.

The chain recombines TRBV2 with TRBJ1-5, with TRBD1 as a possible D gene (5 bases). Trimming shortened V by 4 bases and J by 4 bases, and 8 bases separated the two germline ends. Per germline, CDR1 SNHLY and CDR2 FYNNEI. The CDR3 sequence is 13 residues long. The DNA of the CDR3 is TGTGCCAGCAGTGCGACAGAAAATCAGCCCCAGCATTTT. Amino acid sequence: CASSATENQPQHF.

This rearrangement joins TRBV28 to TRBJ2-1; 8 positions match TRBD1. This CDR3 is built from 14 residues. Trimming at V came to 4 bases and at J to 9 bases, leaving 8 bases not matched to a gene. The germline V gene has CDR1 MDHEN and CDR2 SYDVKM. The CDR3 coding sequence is TGTGCCAGCAGTTCGACAGGGGCCTTGGGTGAGCAGTTCTTC. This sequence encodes CASSSTGALGEQFF. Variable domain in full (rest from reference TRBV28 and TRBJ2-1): DVKVTQSSRYLVKRTGEKVFLECVQDMDHENMFWYRQDPGLGLRLIYFSYDVKMKEKGDIPEGYSVSREKKERFSLILESASTNQTSMYLCASSSTGALGEQFFGPGTRLTVL.

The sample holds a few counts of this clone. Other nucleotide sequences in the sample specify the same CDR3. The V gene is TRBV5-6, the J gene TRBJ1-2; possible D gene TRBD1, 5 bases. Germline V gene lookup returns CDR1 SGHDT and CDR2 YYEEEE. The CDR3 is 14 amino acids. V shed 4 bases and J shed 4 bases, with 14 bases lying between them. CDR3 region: CASSSTGGAYGYTF. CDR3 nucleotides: TGTGCCAGCAGCAGTACAGGAGGGGCCTATGGCTACACCTTC.

In DNA, the CDR3 is TGTGCCATCCAGAGCCAGCGGGGGAGCAATGAGCAGTTCTTC. Amino acids: CAIQSQRGSNEQFF. The rearrangement joins TRBV6-6 to TRBJ2-1; 8 bases match TRBD2. Trimming took 10 bases from V and 6 from J; bases not matched to a gene: 11. The CDR3 contains 14 residues. Germline CDR1 and CDR2: MNHNY and SVGAGI (reference sequence).

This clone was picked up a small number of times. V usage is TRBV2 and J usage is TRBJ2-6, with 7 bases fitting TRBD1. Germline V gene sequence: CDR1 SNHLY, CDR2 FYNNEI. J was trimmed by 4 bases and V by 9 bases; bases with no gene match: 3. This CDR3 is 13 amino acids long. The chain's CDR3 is CASTGDGANVLTF. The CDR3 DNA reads TGTGCCAGTACAGGGGACGGGGCCAACGTCCTGACTTTC.

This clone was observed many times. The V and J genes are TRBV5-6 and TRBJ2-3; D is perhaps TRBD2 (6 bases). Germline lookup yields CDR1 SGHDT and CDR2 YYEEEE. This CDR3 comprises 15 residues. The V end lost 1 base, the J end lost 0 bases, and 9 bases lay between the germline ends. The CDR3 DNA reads TGTGCCAGCAGCTTGAATGGGGGGAGCACAGATACGCAGTATTTT. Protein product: CASSLNGGSTDTQYF.

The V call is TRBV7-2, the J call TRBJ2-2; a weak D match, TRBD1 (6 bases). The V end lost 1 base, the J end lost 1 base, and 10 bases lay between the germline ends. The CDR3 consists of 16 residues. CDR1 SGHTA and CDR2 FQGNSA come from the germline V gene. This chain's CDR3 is CASSLEARGNTGELFF. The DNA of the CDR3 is TGTGCCAGCAGCTTAGAAGCCAGGGGGAACACCGGGGAGCTGTTTTTT.

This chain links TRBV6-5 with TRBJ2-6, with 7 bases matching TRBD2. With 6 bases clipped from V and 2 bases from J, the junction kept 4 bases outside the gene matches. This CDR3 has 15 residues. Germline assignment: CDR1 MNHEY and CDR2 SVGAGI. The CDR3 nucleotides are TGTGCCAGCAGCCGGGGAGGGGCTGGGGCCAACGTCCTGACTTTC. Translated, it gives CASSRGGAGANVLTF.

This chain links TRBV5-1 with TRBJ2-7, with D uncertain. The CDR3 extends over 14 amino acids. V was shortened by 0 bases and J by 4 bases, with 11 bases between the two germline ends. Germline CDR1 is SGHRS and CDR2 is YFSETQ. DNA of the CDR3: TGCGCCAGCAGCTTGGAAAGCGAGAATTACGAGCAGTACTTC. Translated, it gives CASSLESENYEQYF. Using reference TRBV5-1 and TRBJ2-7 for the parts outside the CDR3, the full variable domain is KAGVTQTPRYLIKTRGQQVTLSCSPISGHRSVSWYQQTPGQGLQFLFEYFSETQRNKGNFPGRFSGRQFSNSRSEMNVSTLELGDSALYLCASSLESENYEQYFGPGTRLTVT.

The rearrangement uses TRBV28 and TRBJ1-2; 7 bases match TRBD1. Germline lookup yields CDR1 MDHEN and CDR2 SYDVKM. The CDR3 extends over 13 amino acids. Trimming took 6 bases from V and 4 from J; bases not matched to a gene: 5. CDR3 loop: CASSVDRAYGYTF. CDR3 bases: TGTGCCAGCAGCGTAGACAGGGCCTATGGCTACACCTTC.

For the CDR3, the DNA is TGTGCCAGCTCACGCACCTCGGACTCCGGCATTGAAGCTTTCTTT. This codes for CASSRTSDSGIEAFF. The chain recombines TRBV18 with TRBJ1-1; D gene uncertain. Germline CDR1 reads KGHSH; CDR2 reads LQKENI. The CDR3 has 15 residues. Deletions cut 4 bases from V and 7 bases from J, with 19 bases between.

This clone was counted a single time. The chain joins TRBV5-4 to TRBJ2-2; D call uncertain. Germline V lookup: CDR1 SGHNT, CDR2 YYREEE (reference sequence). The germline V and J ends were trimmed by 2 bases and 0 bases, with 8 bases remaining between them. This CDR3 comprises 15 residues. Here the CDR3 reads CASSFGTANTGELFF. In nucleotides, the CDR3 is TGTGCCAGCAGCTTTGGTACAGCGAACACCGGGGAGCTGTTTTTT.

CDR3 nucleotides: TGCGCCAGCAGCTTGGTGGGGACAGGCCCCTACGAGCAGTACTTC. Translated, it gives CASSLVGTGPYEQYF. The chain carries TRBV5-1 and TRBJ2-7; TRBD1 matches at 8 bases. CDR1 and CDR2 (germline): SGHRS, YFSETQ. This CDR3 is built from 15 residues. J was trimmed by 2 bases and V by 0 bases; bases with no gene match: 4.

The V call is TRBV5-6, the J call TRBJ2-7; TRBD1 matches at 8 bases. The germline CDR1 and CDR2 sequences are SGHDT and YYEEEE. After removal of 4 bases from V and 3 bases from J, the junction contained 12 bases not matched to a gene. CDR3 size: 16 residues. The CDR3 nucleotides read TGTGCCAGCAGCCCATATGCTGACAGGGGCAGCTACGAGCAGTACTTC. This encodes CASSPYADRGSYEQYF. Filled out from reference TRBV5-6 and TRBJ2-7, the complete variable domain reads DAGVTQSPTHLIKTRGQQVTLRCSPKSGHDTVSWYQQALGQGPQFIFQYYEEEERQRGNFPDRFSGHQFPNYSSELNVNALLLGDSALYLCASSPYADRGSYEQYFGPGTRLTVT.